The 22 T cell receptor beta chains below all came from one sample that was sequenced in a study of cytomegalovirus exposure and HLA in healthy donors. Only in-frame clones appear in the TCRdb table, and some are missing; sequencing was by immunoSEQ multiplex PCR. The table includes about 63,000 clones, over 90% detected once. Sequencing was carried out using PBMCs. Every receptor here comes from a woman under 30 in good health and CMV-seropositive.

The rearrangement joins TRBV2 to TRBJ2-7, with 7 bases that match TRBD2. After removal of 3 bases from V and 3 bases from J, the junction contained 2 bases not matched to a gene. CDR3 length: 13 residues. Germline V gives CDR1 SNHLY, CDR2 FYNNEI. The CDR3 is CASSDQRDYEQYF. CDR3 sequence (DNA): TGTGCCAGCAGTGATCAGCGGGACTACGAGCAGTACTTC.

The V and J genes are TRBV18 and TRBJ2-1, with D perhaps TRBD1 (6 bases). This CDR3 has 15 amino acids. V lost 3 bases and J 3 bases, leaving 12 bases between the germline ends. Germline V gene sequence: CDR1 KGHSH, CDR2 LQKENI. The CDR3 sequence: CASSPRDTGYNEQFF. The DNA for the CDR3 is TGTGCCAGCTCACCCCGGGACACCGGCTACAATGAGCAGTTCTTC.

Here the CDR3 reads CASSLGREQYF. The CDR3 DNA sequence: TGTGCCAGCAGCCTCGGTCGCGAGCAGTACTTC. The chain uses TRBV14 and TRBJ2-7; D call uncertain. The V end lost 4 bases, the J end lost 6 bases, and 7 bases lay between the germline ends. Germline assignment: CDR1 SGHDN and CDR2 FVKESK. The CDR3 covers 11 residues.

The chain is built from TRBV5-6 and TRBJ1-5; D not certain. V was pared by 4 bases and J by 5 bases, with 16 bases between. This CDR3 comprises 15 residues. Germline V gives CDR1 SGHDT, CDR2 YYEEEE. The CDR3 coding sequence is TGTGCCAGCAGCGCGCTGGCGGATCCGGATCAGCCCCAGCATTTT. Protein product: CASSALADPDQPQHF.

The chain carries TRBV9 and TRBJ1-4; maybe TRBD1 (5 bases). The CDR3 extends over 12 amino acids. V dropped 3 bases and J dropped 7 bases, with 7 bases sitting between them. The germline V gene has CDR1 SGDLS and CDR2 YYNGEE. The CDR3 DNA reads as TGTGCCAGCAGCGCCCAGGGTGAAAAACTGTTTTTT. Its protein is CASSAQGEKLFF.

The genes are TRBV28 and TRBJ1-2; 7 bases fit TRBD1. The V and J ends lost 7 bases and 0 bases, in that order; junction bases with no gene match: 11. The germline V gene has CDR1 MDHEN and CDR2 SYDVKM. The CDR3 covers 16 residues. For the CDR3, the DNA is TGTGCCAGCACCTCACGACAGGGCCTATCTAACTATGGCTACACCTTC. It specifies CASTSRQGLSNYGYTF.

The chain links TRBV9 to TRBJ2-7; TRBD1 matches at 9 bases. The CDR3 has 15 amino acids. With V trimmed by 4 bases and J by 1 base, 6 bases remained unmatched. Germline V gene data show CDR1 as SGDLS and CDR2 as YYNGEE. CDR3 protein: CASSKTGTGSYEQYF. The DNA for the CDR3 is TGTGCCAGCAGCAAAACCGGGACAGGGTCCTACGAGCAGTACTTC.

This chain connects TRBV5-8 to TRBJ2-7, with 10 bases identical to TRBD2. Per germline, CDR1 SGHTS and CDR2 YDEGEE. The J segment lost 5 bases and the V segment lost 4 bases, leaving 9 bases of the junction unmatched. This CDR3 comprises 15 residues. In DNA form, the CDR3 reads TGTGCCAGCAGCGACCTTCGAAGCGGGAGGGACGAGCAGTACTTC. Its protein is CASSDLRSGRDEQYF. The full variable domain, in which reference TRBV5-8 and TRBJ2-7 provide the parts outside the CDR3, is EAGVTQSPTHLIKTRGQQATLRCSPISGHTSVYWYQQALGLGLQFLLWYDEGEERNRGNFPPRFSGRQFPNYSSELNVNALELEDSALYLCASSDLRSGRDEQYFGPGTRLTVT.

This chain joins TRBV30 and TRBJ2-5; D perhaps matches TRBD1 (5 bases). The length of the CDR3 is 13 residues. Trimming stripped 8 bases from V and 4 bases from J, with 17 bases between. The germline V gene encodes CDR1 GTSNPN and CDR2 SVGIG (reference sequence). DNA of the CDR3: TGTGCCCGTACTCGTAGGGGATCAGAGACCCAGTACTTC. Translation: CARTRRGSETQYF.

This sequence joins TRBV7-6 and TRBJ2-5; 14 positions agree with TRBD2. From germline, CDR1 is SGHVS and CDR2 FNYEAQ. The CDR3 consists of 18 residues. V lost 4 bases, J lost 5 bases, and 12 bases stayed unmatched. CDR3 region: CASSSTGLAGEWGETQYF. The CDR3 DNA is TGTGCCAGCAGCTCCACGGGACTAGCGGGAGAATGGGGGGAGACCCAGTACTTC. The variable domain in full, with the rest retrieved from reference TRBV7-6 and TRBJ2-5, is GAGVSQSPRYKVTKRGQDVALRCDPISGHVSLYWYRQALGQGPEFLTYFNYEAQQDKSGLPNDRFSAERPEGSISTLTIQRTEQRDSAMYRCASSSTGLAGEWGETQYFGPGTRLLVL.

The chain recombines TRBV19 with TRBJ2-3, with TRBD1 matching 8 bases. This CDR3 comprises 16 residues. The junction had 13 bases not matched to a gene; V was cut back by 5 bases and J by 6 bases. CDR1 is LNHDA and CDR2 is SQIVND in the germline V gene (reference sequence). As DNA, the CDR3 is TGTGCCAGTAGTTTCCGGACAGGGACCTCCGTTGATACGCAGTATTTT. Translating it yields CASSFRTGTSVDTQYF.

V usage is TRBV19 and J usage is TRBJ1-5; possible D gene TRBD1, 6 bases. V was cut by 5 bases and J by 5 bases, with 13 bases left in between. The CDR3 is 14 residues long. CDR1 and CDR2 from the germline V gene are LNHDA and SQIVND (reference sequence). This CDR3 is CASSGAGAHQPQHF. The CDR3 DNA reads TGTGCCAGTAGTGGGGCGGGGGCGCATCAGCCCCAGCATTTT. Full variable domain (missing parts from reference TRBV19 and TRBJ1-5): DGGITQSPKYLFRKEGQNVTLSCEQNLNHDAMYWYRQDPGQGLRLIYYSQIVNDFQKGDIAEGYSVSREKKESFPLTVTSAQKNPTAFYLCASSGAGAHQPQHFGDGTRLSIL.

The V and J genes are TRBV25-1 and TRBJ2-2; tentatively, D is TRBD2 (5 bases). The CDR3 extends over 15 amino acids. V shed 5 bases and J shed 3 bases, with 13 bases lying between them. Germline V gene data show CDR1 as MGHDK and CDR2 as SYGVNS. The CDR3 sequence: CASSRGDRDTGELFF. CDR3 bases: TGTGCCAGCAGTCGGGGAGATAGAGACACCGGGGAGCTGTTTTTT.

The rearrangement links TRBV19 to TRBJ1-3, with D maybe TRBD1 (6 bases). V lost 3 bases, J lost 1 base, and 7 bases lay in between. Germline CDR1 is LNHDA and CDR2 is SQIVND (reference sequence). The CDR3 runs to 14 residues. The CDR3 loop reads CASSMGASGNTIYF. The CDR3 bases are TGTGCCAGTAGTATGGGGGCTTCTGGAAACACCATATATTTT.

The chain uses TRBV11-2 and TRBJ1-1, with a possible D match to TRBD1 (5 bases). Germline values: CDR1 SGHAT, CDR2 FQNNGV. The V end was cut by 1 base, the J end by 1 base, with 16 bases between. The CDR3 sequence is 17 residues long. The CDR3 protein is CASSLVLEARGNTEAFF. The CDR3 bases are TGTGCCAGCAGCTTAGTGCTAGAGGCAAGGGGGAACACTGAAGCTTTCTTT. The full variable domain, in which reference TRBV11-2 and TRBJ1-1 provide the parts outside the CDR3, is EAGVAQSPRYKIIEKRQSVAFWCNPISGHATLYWYQQILGQGPKLLIQFQNNGVVDDSQLPKDRFSAERLKGVDSTLKIQPAKLEDSAVYLCASSLVLEARGNTEAFFGQGTRLTVV.

The chain uses TRBV28 and TRBJ1-2; 8 bases agree with TRBD1. V gave up 3 bases and J gave up 4 bases; unmatched junction bases: 7. The CDR3 loop spans 15 amino acids. CDR1 and CDR2 from the germline V gene are MDHEN and SYDVKM. CDR3 protein: CASSLFSGGLYGYTF. The CDR3 region has the DNA TGTGCCAGCAGTTTGTTCTCAGGGGGCCTCTATGGCTACACCTTC.

This chain links TRBV15 with TRBJ2-1; 10 bases are a match to TRBD2. CDR3 length: 16 amino acids. V lost 2 bases to trimming and J lost 4 bases; unmatched junction nucleotides: 5. Germline loops: CDR1 LNHNV, CDR2 YYDKDF (reference sequence). CDR3 DNA: TGTGCCACCAGCAGACCTAGCGGGAGAGCTTACAATGAGCAGTTCTTC. It translates to CATSRPSGRAYNEQFF. Combining the CDR3 with reference TRBV15 and TRBJ2-1 gives the whole variable domain DAMVIQNPRYQVTQFGKPVTLSCSQTLNHNVMYWYQQKSSQAPKLLFHYYDKDFNNEADTPDNFQSRRPNTSFCFLDIRSPGLGDTAMYLCATSRPSGRAYNEQFFGPGTRLTVL.

The V call is TRBV28, the J call TRBJ2-5; TRBD1 agrees at 9 bases. Germline V gene sequence: CDR1 MDHEN, CDR2 SYDVKM. The CDR3 length is 15 residues. V trimming: 3 bases; J trimming: 5 bases; junction bases outside the gene matches: 7. The CDR3 DNA reads as TGTGCCAGCAGTTTTACCGGGACAGGGATGGAGACCCAGTACTTC. Its protein product is CASSFTGTGMETQYF.

The chain links TRBV7-2 to TRBJ1-6; no reliable D call. CDR3 size: 17 residues. Germline V CDR1 and CDR2: SGHTA, FQGNSA. Trimming stripped 7 bases from V and 9 bases from J, with 25 bases between. The CDR3 region is CASIQNPGNQGRSPLHF. In DNA, the CDR3 is TGTGCCAGCATCCAGAATCCGGGGAATCAAGGACGTTCACCCCTCCACTTT. The full variable domain, rest sourced from reference TRBV7-2 and TRBJ1-6, is GAGVSQSPSNKVTEKGKDVELRCDPISGHTALYWYRQSLGQGLEFLIYFQGNSAPDKSGLPSDRFSAERTGGSVSTLTIQRTQQEDSAVYLCASIQNPGNQGRSPLHFGNGTRLTVT.

J is TRBJ2-7 and V is TRBV2, with 10 bases matching TRBD1. Looked up from germline, CDR1 is SNHLY and CDR2 is FYNNEI. V shed 2 bases, J shed 5 bases, and the junction held 6 bases outside the gene matches. This CDR3 contains 15 residues. The CDR3 nucleotides read TGTGCCAGCAGTGAATTTTGGACAGGGGGACACGAGCAGTACTTC. Its translation is CASSEFWTGGHEQYF.

The J gene is TRBJ1-5, the V gene TRBV10-3; tentative D call: TRBD1 (5 bases). Germline V gene data show CDR1 as ENHRY and CDR2 as SYGVKD. Deletions cut 3 bases from V and 3 bases from J, with 12 bases between. This CDR3 has 15 amino acids. The CDR3 nucleotides read TGTGCCATCAGTGAATTCACAGGTAACAATCAGCCCCAGCATTTT. As protein: CAISEFTGNNQPQHF.

Here the CDR3 reads CASSEVGTESWEQYF. CDR3 coding DNA: TGTGCCAGCAGTGAAGTCGGGACAGAGTCTTGGGAGCAGTACTTC. The chain has TRBV6-1 and TRBJ2-7, with 7 bases lining up with TRBD1. The germline CDR1 and CDR2 sequences are MNHNS and SASEGT. The CDR3 sequence is 15 residues long. Losses at the gene ends were 1 base for V and 7 bases for J; bases not matched to a gene: 10.